A single sample is the source of the 21 T cell receptor beta chains below, sequenced in a study of blood T cell repertoires in COVID-19. Method: immunoSEQ multiplex PCR; TCRdb's copy keeps in-frame clones and lacks some. The data contain about 76,000 clones, 80% to 90% of them seen just once; the ten biggest clones take up around 9.9%. What was sequenced was peripheral blood. These TCRs come from a man between 60 and 70 years old with COVID-19, enrolled during active disease.

This chain uses TRBV7-9 with TRBJ2-7, with D possibly TRBD1 on 6 matching bases. Per germline, CDR1 SEHNR and CDR2 FQNEAQ (reference sequence). This CDR3 is built from 14 residues. The V gene lost 4 bases and the J gene lost 4 bases, with 14 bases spanning the gap. The CDR3 region is CASSSPLGAYEQYF. CDR3 DNA: TGTGCCAGCAGCTCCCCGCTGGGGGCGTACGAGCAGTACTTC.

The count of this clone is one. This chain uses TRBV14 with TRBJ2-7; 8 bases map to TRBD2. The CDR3 consists of 17 residues. The V segment lost 5 bases and the J segment 2 bases; nucleotides outside the gene matches: 14. The germline V gene has CDR1 SGHDN and CDR2 FVKESK. Written as DNA, the CDR3 is TGTGCCAGCAGCAGTGTCAGAGGGATAGCGGGACCCTACGAGCAGTACTTC. Its translation is CASSSVRGIAGPYEQYF.

The CDR3 loop reads CASRFGLGADTQYF. CDR3 DNA: TGCGCCAGCAGATTCGGGTTAGGGGCAGATACGCAGTATTTT. V and J are TRBV5-1 and TRBJ2-3, with D possibly TRBD1 on 5 matching bases. The CDR3 runs 14 residues. Germline loops: CDR1 SGHRS, CDR2 YFSETQ. Trimming removed 5 bases at V and 4 bases at J, with 14 bases between.

The chain couples TRBV5-1 to TRBJ2-5, with TRBD2 matching over 13 bases. Looked up from germline, CDR1 is SGHRS and CDR2 is YFSETQ. CDR3 size: 14 residues. After removal of 7 bases from V and 5 bases from J, the junction contained 5 bases not matched to a gene. The CDR3 coding sequence is TGCGCCAGCCGACCGGGACTAGCGGGGGAGACCCAGTACTTC. It is translated as CASRPGLAGETQYF.

This clone was detected only once. The genes are TRBV20-1 and TRBJ2-1; D is possibly TRBD1 (6 bases). The CDR3 length is 14 residues. Germline CDR1 DFQATT, CDR2 SNEGSKA (reference sequence). Trimming left V 3 bases short and J 8 bases short, with 17 bases between. The CDR3 reads CSASQQGLSDEQFF. As DNA, the CDR3 is TGCAGTGCTAGTCAACAGGGCCTAAGCGATGAGCAGTTCTTC.

The genes are TRBV30 and TRBJ1-4; unclear D gene. Germline CDR1 reads GTSNPN; CDR2 reads SVGIG (reference sequence). V was cut by 0 bases and J by 3 bases, with 11 bases left in between. CDR3 length equals 15 residues. DNA for the CDR3: TGTGCCTGGAGTGTACGGGGAGGGTCTAATGAAAAACTGTTTTTT. Protein product: CAWSVRGGSNEKLFF.

This clone turned up a few times. This chain uses TRBV30 with TRBJ2-3, with D possibly matching TRBD1 (7 bases). This CDR3 region has 14 residues. V lost 0 bases to trimming and J lost 5 bases, with 12 bases between them. CDR1 and CDR2 (germline): GTSNPN, SVGIG (reference sequence). This CDR3 reads CAWSVGGGGDTQYF. The CDR3 nucleotides are TGTGCCTGGAGTGTAGGAGGGGGCGGAGATACGCAGTATTTT.

This rearrangement joins TRBV21-1 to TRBJ2-3; no DNA check was done on the table's D call, TRBD2. TRBV21-1 is assigned pseudogene status. This CDR3 is built from 19 residues. The CDR3 protein is CASRPWGGSCNTSTDTQYF. The DNA of the CDR3 is TGTGCCAGCAGGCCTTGGGGCGGGAGCTGCAATACAAGCACAGATACGCAGTATTTT.

This chain uses TRBV7-3 with TRBJ2-3; D uncertain. The CDR3 is 14 residues long. CDR1 is SGHTA and CDR2 is FQGTGA in the germline V gene. The V and J ends lost 2 bases and 0 bases respectively, with 6 bases between them. CDR3 bases: TGTGCCAGCAGCTTATCTGTTAGCACAGATACGCAGTATTTT. This codes for CASSLSVSTDTQYF.

The chain carries TRBV7-9 and TRBJ2-2; tentative D call: TRBD2 (6 bases). V was trimmed by 2 bases and J by 7 bases, leaving 20 bases between them. Germline CDR1 and CDR2: SEHNR and FQNEAQ (reference sequence). The CDR3 contains 17 residues. The CDR3 sequence is CASSLKWGVQSGGELFF. The CDR3 region has the DNA TGTGCCAGCAGCTTAAAGTGGGGGGTCCAATCCGGCGGGGAGCTGTTTTTT. Filled out from reference TRBV7-9 and TRBJ2-2, the complete variable domain reads DTGVSQNPRHKITKRGQNVTFRCDPISEHNRLYWYRQTLGQGPEFLTYFQNEAQLEKSRLLSDRFSAERPKGSFSTLEIQRTEQGDSAMYLCASSLKWGVQSGGELFFGEGSRLTVL.

J is TRBJ2-7 and V is TRBV24-1; D may be TRBD2 (6 bases). The CDR3 spans 15 residues. The V gene lost 4 bases and the J gene lost 0 bases, with 12 bases spanning the gap. Per germline, CDR1 KGHDR and CDR2 SFDVKD. CDR3 nucleotide sequence: TGTGCCACCAGTGACCCCGGGACTTACTCCTACGAGCAGTACTTC. This encodes CATSDPGTYSYEQYF.

V gene TRBV11-2 combines with J gene TRBJ2-3; 8 bases fit TRBD1. CDR1 is SGHAT and CDR2 is FQNNGV in the germline V gene. The V gene end was trimmed by 5 bases and the J gene end by 4 bases; junction bases not matched to a gene: 8. The CDR3 has 15 amino acids. CDR3 DNA sequence: TGTGCCAGCAGCACGGACAGGGTGGGGTCAGATACGCAGTATTTT. It specifies CASSTDRVGSDTQYF.

This clone appeared many times. The chain uses TRBV10-1 and TRBJ1-4, with 7 nucleotides matching TRBD1. CDR1 and CDR2 from the germline V gene are WNHNN and SYGVQD (reference sequence). The CDR3 extends over 14 amino acids. Unmatched junction bases numbered 11, after V lost 10 bases and J lost 6 bases. DNA for the CDR3: TGCGCCACCTACAGGGGCCGACGGGATGAAAAACTGTTTTTT. Translating gives CATYRGRRDEKLFF.

The CDR3 bases are TGTGCCAGCAGTCGGACAGGGTTATATGGCTACACCTTC. This codes for CASSRTGLYGYTF. V usage is TRBV6-5 and J usage is TRBJ1-2; 8 positions match TRBD1. Germline-derived CDR1 and CDR2 are MNHEY and SVGAGI. The V gene end was trimmed by 5 bases and the J gene end by 5 bases; junction bases not matched to a gene: 4. CDR3 length: 13 residues.

The chain recombines TRBV5-6 with TRBJ1-1; perhaps TRBD1 as D (5 bases). CDR3 length equals 16 residues. Germline assignment: CDR1 SGHDT and CDR2 YYEEEE. Deletions cut 4 bases from V and 0 bases from J, with 16 bases between. This CDR3 is CASSLGVRGMNTEAFF. As DNA, the CDR3 is TGTGCCAGCAGCCTCGGGGTGCGGGGGATGAACACTGAAGCTTTCTTT.

The chain combines TRBV18 with TRBJ1-1; weak D call: TRBD1 (5 bases). Deletions cut 2 bases from V and 0 bases from J, with 7 bases between. The CDR3 sequence is 14 residues long. CDR1 and CDR2 from the germline V gene are KGHSH and LQKENI. The chain's CDR3 is CASSPTGVNTEAFF. CDR3 coding DNA: TGTGCCAGCTCACCAACGGGGGTGAACACTGAAGCTTTCTTT.

This clone came up a few times. J is TRBJ2-3 and V is TRBV6-6, with D possibly being TRBD1 (6 bases). The ends were cut back, 6 bases at V and 4 bases at J, with 20 bases in the middle. CDR3 length equals 16 residues. The germline V gene encodes CDR1 MNHNY and CDR2 SVGAGI (reference sequence). The CDR3 DNA reads as TGTGCCAGCAGCCAACCAACAGGGTTACGAGCAGATACGCAGTATTTT. Protein product: CASSQPTGLRADTQYF.

V is TRBV2 and J is TRBJ1-2; D gene unclear. V gave up 6 bases and J gave up 8 bases, with 13 bases separating them. The CDR3 spans 12 residues. Germline-derived CDR1 and CDR2 are SNHLY and FYNNEI. The CDR3 bases are TGTGCCAGCAGCGAAAGGCGGCCAGGCTACACCTTC. Its translation is CASSERRPGYTF.

The chain recombines TRBV30 with TRBJ1-2; tentative D call: TRBD1 (5 bases). Germline V gene lookup returns CDR1 GTSNPN and CDR2 SVGIG (reference sequence). The V and J ends lost 3 bases and 8 bases respectively, with 16 bases between them. This CDR3 comprises 13 residues. In DNA, the CDR3 is TGTGCCTGGAGCCCCAGGGCCCGAAGGGGCTACACCTTC. Amino acid sequence: CAWSPRARRGYTF.

V usage is TRBV10-3 and J usage is TRBJ2-1; D unresolved. V was shortened by 3 bases and J by 4 bases, with 4 bases between the two germline ends. CDR1 is ENHRY, CDR2 SYGVKD, per germline. The CDR3 extends over 12 amino acids. The CDR3 spells CAISDSYNEQFF. DNA of the CDR3: TGTGCCATCAGTGACAGTTACAATGAGCAGTTCTTC.

The chain carries TRBV29-1 and TRBJ1-2, with 8 bases that match TRBD1. Germline V gene data show CDR1 as SQVTM and CDR2 as ANQGSEA. V lost 5 bases, J lost 5 bases, and 10 bases stayed unmatched. This CDR3 has 14 residues. The CDR3 DNA is TGCAGCGTTCGCAGACAGGGGATTGATTATGGCTACACCTTC. This encodes CSVRRQGIDYGYTF.